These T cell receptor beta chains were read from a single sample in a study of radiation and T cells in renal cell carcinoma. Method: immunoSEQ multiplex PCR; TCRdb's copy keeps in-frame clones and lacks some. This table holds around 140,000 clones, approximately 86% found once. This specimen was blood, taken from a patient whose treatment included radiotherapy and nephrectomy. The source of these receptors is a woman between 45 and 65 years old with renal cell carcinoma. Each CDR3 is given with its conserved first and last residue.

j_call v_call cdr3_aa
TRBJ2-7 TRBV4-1 CASGVLAGTSYEQYF
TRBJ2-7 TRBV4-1 CASSQDWAPYEQYF
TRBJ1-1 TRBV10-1 CASSANTLTEAFF
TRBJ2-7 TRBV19 CASSRPSGTDYEQYF
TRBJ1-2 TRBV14 CASSQDASYTF
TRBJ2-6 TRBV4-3 CASSQDRTELTGANVLTF
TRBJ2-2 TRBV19 CASSQFYAGELFF
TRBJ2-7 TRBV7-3 CASSLRPAGGPGIHGYEQYF
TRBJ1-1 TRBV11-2 CASSLGTGGNTEAFF
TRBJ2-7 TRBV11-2 CASHIPGTLTYEQYF
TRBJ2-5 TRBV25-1 CASSEYRTGGNQETQYF
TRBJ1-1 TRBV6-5 CASSYSIENTEAFF
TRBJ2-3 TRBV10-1 CASSELSRADTQYF
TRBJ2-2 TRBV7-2 CASSLVSRPDTGELFF
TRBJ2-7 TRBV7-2 CASSKAGQGYEQYF
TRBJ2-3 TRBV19 CASIGGGTDTQYF
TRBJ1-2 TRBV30 CAWKRASTDPYGYTF
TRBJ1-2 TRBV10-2 CASSESNNYGYTF
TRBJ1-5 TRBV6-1 CASRDSNQPQHF
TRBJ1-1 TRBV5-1 CASSRRQGGTEAFF
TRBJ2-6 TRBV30 CAWSSGSGANVLTF
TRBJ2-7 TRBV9 CASSTGTSGKLEPYEQYF
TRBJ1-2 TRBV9 CASTKSGVPNYGYTF
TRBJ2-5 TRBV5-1 CASSLDSGGAETQYF
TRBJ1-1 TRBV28 CASSTGGGWNTEAFF
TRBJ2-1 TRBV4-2 CASSQELGEQFF
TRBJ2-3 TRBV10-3 CAISGGVGTDTQYF
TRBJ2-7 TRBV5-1 CASSSGLAGVGRRGEQYF
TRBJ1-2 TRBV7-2 CASSLGGSSNYGGTF
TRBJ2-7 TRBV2 CASSEPPSGPYEQYF
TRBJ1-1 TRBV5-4 CASSLGGDVNTEAFF
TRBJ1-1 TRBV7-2 CASSSTGLTEAFF
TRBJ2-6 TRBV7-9 CASSPSGANVLTF
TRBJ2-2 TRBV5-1 CATNREGSNTGELFF
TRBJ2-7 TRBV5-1 CASSLWGNEQYF
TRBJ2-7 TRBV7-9 CASSHRDRGYEQYF
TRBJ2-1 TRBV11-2 CASSLDPTGGSYNEQFF
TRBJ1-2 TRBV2 CASSESAGNYGYTF
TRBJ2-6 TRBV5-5 CASSLEGPGANVLTF
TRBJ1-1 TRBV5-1 CASSLAIQGATTEAFF
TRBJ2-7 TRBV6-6 CASSYGQFSYEQYF
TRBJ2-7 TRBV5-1 CASSPPGGPSSYEQYF
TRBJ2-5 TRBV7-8 CASNLGDAEETQYF
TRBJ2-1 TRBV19 CASTGLARSNEQFF
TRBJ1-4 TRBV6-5 CASKLEGATNEKLFF
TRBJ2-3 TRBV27 CASSRLTTDTQYF
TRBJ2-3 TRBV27 CASSLRGQEARADTQYF
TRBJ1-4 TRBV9 CASSVTGEGEKLFF
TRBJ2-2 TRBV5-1 CASSLASGRTGELFF
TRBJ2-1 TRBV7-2 CASSLVGGEQFF
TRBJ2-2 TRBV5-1 CASSSGLAGGVTGELFF
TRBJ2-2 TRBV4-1 CASSPGTRRTGELFF
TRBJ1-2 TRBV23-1 CASSQRDREEDGYTF